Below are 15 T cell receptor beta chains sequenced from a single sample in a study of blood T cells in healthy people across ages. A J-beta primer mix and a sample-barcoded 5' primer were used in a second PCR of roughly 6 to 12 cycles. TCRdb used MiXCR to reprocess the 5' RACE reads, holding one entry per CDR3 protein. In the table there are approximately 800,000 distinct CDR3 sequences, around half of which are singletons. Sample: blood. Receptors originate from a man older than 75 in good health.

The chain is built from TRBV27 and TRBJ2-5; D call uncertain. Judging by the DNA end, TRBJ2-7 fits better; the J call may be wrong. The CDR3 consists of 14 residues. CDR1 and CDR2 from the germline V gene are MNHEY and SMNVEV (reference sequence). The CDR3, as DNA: TGTGCCAGCAGTTTACGGGTTGGGCTCCACGAGCAGTACTTC. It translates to CASSLRVGLHEQYF.

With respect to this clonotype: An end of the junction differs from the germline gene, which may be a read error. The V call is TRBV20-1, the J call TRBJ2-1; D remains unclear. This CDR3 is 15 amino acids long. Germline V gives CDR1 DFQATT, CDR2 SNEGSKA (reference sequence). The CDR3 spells CSATDAAGSYNDQFF. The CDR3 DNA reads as TGCAGTGCTACGGACGCAGCAGGCTCCTACAATGATCAGTTCTTC.

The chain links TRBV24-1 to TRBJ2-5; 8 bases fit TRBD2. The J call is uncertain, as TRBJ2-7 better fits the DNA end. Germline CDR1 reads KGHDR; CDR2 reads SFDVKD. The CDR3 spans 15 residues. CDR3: CATSGAGEYAYEQYF. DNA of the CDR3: TGTGCCACCAGTGGAGCGGGAGAATACGCCTACGAGCAGTACTTC.

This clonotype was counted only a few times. CDR3 coding DNA: TGCGCCAGCAGCCAGGACGGGGGGAACACCGGGGAGCTGTTTTTT. Its translation is CASSQDGGNTGELFF. This chain joins TRBV5-1 and TRBJ2-2; maybe TRBD2 (6 bases). The V and J ends lost 4 bases and 1 base respectively, with 11 bases between them. This CDR3 spans 15 amino acids. CDR1 is SGHRS, CDR2 YFSETQ, per germline.

The CDR3 DNA reads TGTGCCAGCAATCCAACAGGGTCCCAAGAGACCCAGTACTTC. Its translation: CASNPTGSQETQYF. The J gene is TRBJ2-5, the V gene TRBV6-5; TRBD1 might be the D (6 bases). Germline V gene sequence: CDR1 MNHEY, CDR2 SVGAGI. The CDR3 length is 14 residues. Trimming removed 7 bases at V and 1 base at J, with 13 bases between.

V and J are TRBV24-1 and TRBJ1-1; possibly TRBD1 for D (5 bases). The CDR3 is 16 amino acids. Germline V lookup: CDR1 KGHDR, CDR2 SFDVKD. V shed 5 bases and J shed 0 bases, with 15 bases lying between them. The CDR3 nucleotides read TGTGCCACCAGTGTCGGGCTTAGGGGTTTGAACACTGAAGCTTTCTTT. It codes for CATSVGLRGLNTEAFF.

In DNA, the CDR3 is TGTGCCAGCAGCCGCAGTACAGGAGGGGAGACCCAGTACTTC. Protein sequence: CASSRSTGGETQYF. The V call is TRBV7-2, the J call TRBJ2-5, with D perhaps TRBD2 (6 bases). CDR1 and CDR2 (germline): SGHTA, FQGNSA. V was shortened by 5 bases and J by 5 bases, with 15 bases between the two germline ends. This CDR3 comprises 14 residues.

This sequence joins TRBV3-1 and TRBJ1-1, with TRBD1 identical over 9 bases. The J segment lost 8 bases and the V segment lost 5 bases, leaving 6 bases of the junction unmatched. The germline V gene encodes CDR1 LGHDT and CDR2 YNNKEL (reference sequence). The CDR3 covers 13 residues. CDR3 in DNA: TGTGCCAGCAGCTCAAGTGGACAGGGGGAAGCTTTCTTT. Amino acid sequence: CASSSSGQGEAFF. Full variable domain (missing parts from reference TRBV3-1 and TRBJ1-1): DTAVSQTPKYLVTQMGNDKSIKCEQNLGHDTMYWYKQDSKKFLKIMFSYNNKELIINETVPNRFSPKSPDKAHLNLHINSLELGDSAVYFCASSSSGQGEAFFGQGTRLTVV.

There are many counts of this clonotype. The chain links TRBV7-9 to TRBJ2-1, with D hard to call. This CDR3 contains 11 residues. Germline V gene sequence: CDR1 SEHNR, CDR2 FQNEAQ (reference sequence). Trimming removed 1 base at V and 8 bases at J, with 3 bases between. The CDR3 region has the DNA TGTGCCAGCAGCTTAGTGGATGAGCAGTTCTTC. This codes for CASSLVDEQFF.

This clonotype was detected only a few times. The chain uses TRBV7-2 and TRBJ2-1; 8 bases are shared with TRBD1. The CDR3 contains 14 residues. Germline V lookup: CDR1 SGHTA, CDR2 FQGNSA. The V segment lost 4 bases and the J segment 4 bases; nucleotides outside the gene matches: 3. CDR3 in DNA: TGTGCCAGCAGCTCGGGACAGGTGTACAATGAGCAGTTCTTC. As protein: CASSSGQVYNEQFF.

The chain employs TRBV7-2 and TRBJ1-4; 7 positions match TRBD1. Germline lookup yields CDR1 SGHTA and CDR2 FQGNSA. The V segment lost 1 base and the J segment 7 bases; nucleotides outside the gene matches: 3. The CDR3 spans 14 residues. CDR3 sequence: CASSLDRGIEKLFF. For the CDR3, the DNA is TGTGCCAGCAGCTTAGACAGGGGAATTGAAAAACTGTTTTTT.

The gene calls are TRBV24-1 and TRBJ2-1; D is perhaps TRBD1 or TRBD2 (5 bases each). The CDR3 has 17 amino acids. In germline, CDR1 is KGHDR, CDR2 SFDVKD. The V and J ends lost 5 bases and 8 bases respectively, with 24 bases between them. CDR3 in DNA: TGTGCCACCAGTGGAAGAGGGTCGAACCGCACACAGGATGAGCAGTTCTTC. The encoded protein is CATSGRGSNRTQDEQFF.

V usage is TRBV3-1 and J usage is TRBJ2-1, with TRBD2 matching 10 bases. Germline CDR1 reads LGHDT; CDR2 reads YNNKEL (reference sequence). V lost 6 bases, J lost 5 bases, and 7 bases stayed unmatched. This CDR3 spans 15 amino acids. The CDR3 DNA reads TGTGCCAGCAGTTCCGGACTAGCGGCGAACAATGAGCAGTTCTTC. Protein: CASSSGLAANNEQFF.

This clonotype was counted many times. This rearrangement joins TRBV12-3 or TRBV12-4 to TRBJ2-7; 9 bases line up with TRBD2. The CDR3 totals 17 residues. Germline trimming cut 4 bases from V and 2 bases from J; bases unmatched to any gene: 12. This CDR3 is CASSSSPGGTSPYEQYF. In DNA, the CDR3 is TGTGCCAGCAGTTCCTCCCCTGGAGGGACTAGCCCCTACGAGCAGTACTTC.

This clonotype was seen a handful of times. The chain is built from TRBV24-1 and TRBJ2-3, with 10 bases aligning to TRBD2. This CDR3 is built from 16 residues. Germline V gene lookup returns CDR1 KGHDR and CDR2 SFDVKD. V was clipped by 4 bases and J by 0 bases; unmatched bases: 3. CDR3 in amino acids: CATSEPTSGSTDTQYF. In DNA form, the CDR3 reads TGTGCCACCAGTGAACCGACTAGCGGGAGCACAGATACGCAGTATTTT.